The 22 T cell receptor beta chains below were found in one sample sequenced in a study of blood T cell repertoires in COVID-19. Generated by immunoSEQ multiplex PCR, the TCRdb table keeps only in-frame clones and is missing some. The table shows over 100,000 clones, with around 89% occurring only once. The material sequenced was peripheral blood. The receptors were gathered from a man aged 55 to 70 with COVID-19, enrolled during active disease.

The chain recombines TRBV9 with TRBJ1-1; D gene unclear. The V gene's germline CDR1 is SGDLS and CDR2 YYNGEE. The CDR3 runs to 15 residues. Trimming pared 4 bases from V and 2 bases from J, leaving 15 bases between. The DNA for the CDR3 is TGTGCCAGCAGCAATACCCCAGGATTTAACACTGAAGCTTTCTTT. Residues: CASSNTPGFNTEAFF.

The rearrangement joins TRBV4-3 to TRBJ1-2; D unresolved. The CDR3 has 18 amino acids. CDR1 is LGHNA and CDR2 is YSLEER in the germline V gene. The V gene lost 1 base and the J gene lost 4 bases, with 22 bases spanning the gap. The CDR3 DNA reads TGCGCCAGCAGCCAAGCGCCAAATGGGAGGCAAACTCGCTATGGCTACACCTTC. This translates into CASSQAPNGRQTRYGYTF.

This clone was seen only once. The chain uses TRBV3-1 (or the pseudogene TRBV3-2) and TRBJ1-1; 10 bases align to TRBD1. CDR1 and CDR2 (germline): LGHDT, YNNKEL (reference sequence). The CDR3 length is 16 residues. The V gene end was trimmed by 4 bases and the J gene end by 0 bases; junction bases not matched to a gene: 5. CDR3 bases: TGTGCCAGCAGCCCATCGGACAGGGGGATGAACACTGAAGCTTTCTTT. This encodes CASSPSDRGMNTEAFF.

The V call is TRBV15, the J call TRBJ2-7; TRBD1 aligns across 12 bases. Germline V gene data show CDR1 as LNHNV and CDR2 as YYDKDF (reference sequence). The CDR3 extends over 16 amino acids. Trimming took 3 bases from V and 5 from J; bases not matched to a gene: 8. CDR3 sequence reads: CATSRVVGTGGHEQYF. The DNA for the CDR3 is TGTGCCACCAGCAGGGTGGTCGGGACAGGGGGCCACGAGCAGTACTTC.

V is TRBV6-5 and J is TRBJ1-1; a weak D match, TRBD1 (5 bases). Germline CDR1 MNHEY, CDR2 SVGAGI. This CDR3 has 14 residues. With 5 bases removed from V and 5 bases from J, the gap between germline ends came to 15 bases. DNA for the CDR3: TGTGCCAGCAGTCTGGCAGGGTCTCGGACTGAAGCTTTCTTT. Its protein product is CASSLAGSRTEAFF.

The rearrangement uses TRBV9 and TRBJ1-2; D is undetermined. V was pared by 2 bases and J by 2 bases, with 16 bases between. This CDR3 is 16 amino acids long. CDR1 and CDR2 from the germline V gene are SGDLS and YYNGEE. CDR3 DNA sequence: TGTGCCAGCAGCGTTGGAGGGAAAACGACCAACTATGGCTACACCTTC. Translation: CASSVGGKTTNYGYTF.

V and J are TRBV5-6 and TRBJ1-4, with a weak D call TRBD1 (6 bases). Trimming shortened V by 1 base and J by 4 bases, and 11 bases separated the two germline ends. Germline CDR1 SGHDT, CDR2 YYEEEE. This CDR3 has 15 residues. The CDR3 here is CASSLYRAGNEKLFF. The CDR3 bases are TGTGCCAGCAGCTTGTACAGGGCAGGTAATGAAAAACTGTTTTTT.

The gene calls are TRBV7-9 and TRBJ1-2; tentative D call: TRBD1 (6 bases). Germline assignment: CDR1 SEHNR and CDR2 FQNEAQ (reference sequence). V lost 5 bases and J lost 2, with 18 bases in between. The length of the CDR3 is 16 residues. CDR3 sequence reads: CASSPPRTDTNYGYTF. CDR3 nucleotide sequence: TGTGCCAGCAGCCCACCCCGGACAGATACCAACTATGGCTACACCTTC. Full variable domain (rest looked up from reference TRBV7-9 and TRBJ1-2): DTGVSQNPRHKITKRGQNVTFRCDPISEHNRLYWYRQTLGQGPEFLTYFQNEAQLEKSRLLSDRFSAERPKGSFSTLEIQRTEQGDSAMYLCASSPPRTDTNYGYTFGSGTRLTVV.

V usage is TRBV5-6 and J usage is TRBJ2-7; a possible D gene is TRBD1 (6 bases). Looked up from germline, CDR1 is SGHDT and CDR2 is YYEEEE. The V end lost 0 bases, the J end lost 6 bases, and 13 bases lay between the germline ends. The CDR3 extends over 14 amino acids. CDR3 protein: CASSLVDLRGEQYF. The CDR3 DNA reads as TGTGCCAGCAGCTTGGTAGACCTCAGGGGCGAGCAGTACTTC.

V gene TRBV19 combines with J gene TRBJ1-2; D might be TRBD1 (6 bases). Trimming cost V 6 bases and J 5 bases, with 19 bases left between them. Germline lookup yields CDR1 LNHDA and CDR2 SQIVND (reference sequence). The CDR3 consists of 15 residues. The CDR3 nucleotides are TGTGCCAGTAGCTTTAATTCAGCAGGGGTTTATGGCTACACCTTC. Protein sequence: CASSFNSAGVYGYTF.

This clone was detected once. This rearrangement joins TRBV6-5 to TRBJ2-7; D is possibly TRBD1 (6 bases). CDR1 MNHEY and CDR2 SVGAGI come from the germline V gene. This CDR3 comprises 14 residues. V gave up 0 bases and J gave up 5 bases, with 11 bases separating them. CDR3 sequence: CASSYSGTTNEQYF. As DNA, the CDR3 is TGTGCCAGCAGTTACTCCGGGACAACGAACGAGCAGTACTTC.

The chain couples TRBV5-1 to TRBJ1-4, with D unresolved. This CDR3 has 16 residues. Germline V CDR1 and CDR2: SGHRS, YFSETQ. V was shortened by 1 base and J by 2 bases, with 12 bases between the two germline ends. The CDR3 reads CASSLIGEPTNEKLFF. CDR3 in DNA: TGCGCCAGCAGCTTGATCGGGGAGCCCACTAATGAAAAACTGTTTTTT.

The chain is built from TRBV5-1 and TRBJ2-5; 8 bases fit TRBD1. This CDR3 is 15 amino acids long. Germline V gene lookup returns CDR1 SGHRS and CDR2 YFSETQ. The V and J ends lost 5 bases and 1 base, in that order; junction bases with no gene match: 7. The CDR3 DNA reads TGCGCCAGCAGGCAGAAGGACAGGGCCCAAGAGACCCAGTACTTC. As protein: CASRQKDRAQETQYF.

This clone was counted once. This chain uses TRBV12-3 or TRBV12-4 with TRBJ1-1; maybe TRBD1 (6 bases). The CDR3 has 12 residues. The V end was cut by 6 bases, the J end by 4 bases, with 9 bases between. The DNA for the CDR3 is TGTGCCAGCAGGCCGACAGGCACTGAAGCTTTCTTT. This encodes CASRPTGTEAFF.

This clone was counted a single time. This chain connects TRBV28 to TRBJ1-5; 9 bases are shared with TRBD1. This CDR3 spans 18 amino acids. After removal of 6 bases from V and 0 bases from J, the junction contained 12 bases not matched to a gene. Germline V CDR1 and CDR2: MDHEN, SYDVKM. CDR3 sequence reads: CASRSPTGGINSNQPQHF. In nucleotides, the CDR3 is TGTGCCAGCAGATCTCCGACAGGGGGTATTAATAGCAATCAGCCCCAGCATTTT.

This chain connects TRBV11-2 to TRBJ1-1, with TRBD1 matching 7 bases. The CDR3 spans 13 residues. Trimming took 5 bases from V and 4 from J; bases not matched to a gene: 4. Per the germline V gene, CDR1 is SGHAT and CDR2 is FQNNGV. The CDR3 is CASSPDRATEAFF. The CDR3 DNA follows: TGTGCCAGCAGCCCCGACAGGGCCACTGAAGCTTTCTTT.

V usage is TRBV6-2 or TRBV6-3 and J usage is TRBJ2-4, with D perhaps TRBD1 (6 bases). This CDR3 comprises 20 residues. Trimming removed 3 bases from V and 0 bases from J, with 24 bases in between. Germline V CDR1 and CDR2: MNHEY, SVGEGT. The CDR3 sequence: CASSYHATLDSTLAKNIQYF. CDR3 coding DNA: TGTGCCAGCAGTTATCACGCGACCTTGGACAGCACCCTAGCCAAAAACATTCAGTACTTC.

This clone appeared a few times. The V gene is TRBV6-5, the J gene TRBJ1-6; 10 nucleotides agree with TRBD1. The CDR3 contains 15 residues. After removal of 2 bases from V and 9 bases from J, the junction contained 4 bases not matched to a gene. Per germline, CDR1 MNHEY and CDR2 SVGAGI. This CDR3 reads CASSYEDRGLSPLHF. The CDR3 region has the DNA TGTGCCAGCAGTTACGAAGACAGGGGGCTTTCACCCCTCCACTTT.

The gene calls are TRBV7-9 and TRBJ1-2; D gene uncertain. Germline V gene sequence: CDR1 SEHNR, CDR2 FQNEAQ (reference sequence). Trimming stripped 5 bases from V and 2 bases from J, with 6 bases between. The CDR3 consists of 12 residues. CDR3 amino acids: CASSPTNYGYTF. Here the CDR3 DNA reads TGTGCCAGCAGCCCGACAAACTATGGCTACACCTTC. Full variable domain (missing parts from reference TRBV7-9 and TRBJ1-2): DTGVSQNPRHKITKRGQNVTFRCDPISEHNRLYWYRQTLGQGPEFLTYFQNEAQLEKSRLLSDRFSAERPKGSFSTLEIQRTEQGDSAMYLCASSPTNYGYTFGSGTRLTVV.

The V and J genes are TRBV27 and TRBJ2-4; D may be TRBD1 (5 bases). CDR1 and CDR2 from the germline V gene are MNHEY and SMNVEV (reference sequence). The CDR3 spans 21 residues. Trimming removed 5 bases at V and 1 base at J, with 30 bases between. Here the CDR3 reads CASSNIPVLGGQPRAKNIQYF. CDR3 coding DNA: TGTGCCAGCAGTAACATACCGGTACTGGGCGGACAACCACGGGCCAAAAACATTCAGTACTTC.

The DNA for the CDR3 is TGTGCCAGCAGCTTAAGGGGAGGGAGTTACAATGAGCAGTTCTTC. Translating it yields CASSLRGGSYNEQFF. The chain carries TRBV7-3 and TRBJ2-1, with 7 bases lining up with TRBD2. V lost 1 base to trimming and J lost 4 bases; unmatched junction nucleotides: 4. Germline CDR1 is SGHTA and CDR2 is FQGTGA. The CDR3 spans 15 residues.

J is TRBJ1-1 and V is TRBV19; D uncertain. Trimming took 0 bases from V and 4 from J, leaving 12 bases between them. Germline values: CDR1 LNHDA, CDR2 SQIVND (reference sequence). The CDR3 is 15 amino acids. The CDR3 protein is CASSIDTISGTEAFF. In nucleotides, the CDR3 is TGTGCCAGTAGTATAGACACCATATCGGGCACTGAAGCTTTCTTT. The entire variable domain, with the rest obtained from reference TRBV19 and TRBJ1-1, is as follows: DGGITQSPKYLFRKEGQNVTLSCEQNLNHDAMYWYRQDPGQGLRLIYYSQIVNDFQKGDIAEGYSVSREKKESFPLTVTSAQKNPTAFYLCASSIDTISGTEAFFGQGTRLTVV.